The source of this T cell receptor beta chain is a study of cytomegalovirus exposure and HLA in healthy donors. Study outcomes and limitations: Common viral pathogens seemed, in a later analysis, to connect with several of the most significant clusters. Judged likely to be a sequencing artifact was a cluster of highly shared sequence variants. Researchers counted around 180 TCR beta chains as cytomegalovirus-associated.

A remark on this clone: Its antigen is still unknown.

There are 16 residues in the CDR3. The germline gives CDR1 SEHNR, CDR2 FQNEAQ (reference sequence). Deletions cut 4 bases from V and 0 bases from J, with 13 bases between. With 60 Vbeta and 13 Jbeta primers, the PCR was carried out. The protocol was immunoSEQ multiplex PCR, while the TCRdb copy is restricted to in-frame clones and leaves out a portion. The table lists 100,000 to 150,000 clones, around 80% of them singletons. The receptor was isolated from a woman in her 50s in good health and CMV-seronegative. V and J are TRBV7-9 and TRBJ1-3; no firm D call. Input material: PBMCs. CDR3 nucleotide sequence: TGTGCCAGCAGCTCCTTCCAGGCGACCTCTGGAAACACCATATATTTT. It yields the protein CASSSFQATSGNTIYF.